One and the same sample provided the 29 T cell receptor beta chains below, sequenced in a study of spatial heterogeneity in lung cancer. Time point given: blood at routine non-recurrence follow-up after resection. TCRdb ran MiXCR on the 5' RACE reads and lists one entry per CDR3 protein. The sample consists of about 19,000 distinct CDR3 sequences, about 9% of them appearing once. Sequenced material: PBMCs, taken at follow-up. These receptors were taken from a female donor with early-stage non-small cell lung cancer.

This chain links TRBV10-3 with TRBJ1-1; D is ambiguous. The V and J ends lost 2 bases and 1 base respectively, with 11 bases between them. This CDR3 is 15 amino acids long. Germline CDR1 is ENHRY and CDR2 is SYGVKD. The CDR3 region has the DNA TGTGCCATCAGTGAGCCTGTGGCAGGGAACACTGAAGCTTTCTTT. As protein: CAISEPVAGNTEAFF.

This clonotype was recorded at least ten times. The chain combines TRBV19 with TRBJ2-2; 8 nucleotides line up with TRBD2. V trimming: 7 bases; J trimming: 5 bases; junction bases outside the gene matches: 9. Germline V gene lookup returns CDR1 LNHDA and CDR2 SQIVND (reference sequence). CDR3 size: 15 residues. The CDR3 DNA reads TGTGCCAGTACCCCTTTGCGGGGGGAGACCGGGGAGCTGTTTTTT. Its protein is CASTPLRGETGELFF.

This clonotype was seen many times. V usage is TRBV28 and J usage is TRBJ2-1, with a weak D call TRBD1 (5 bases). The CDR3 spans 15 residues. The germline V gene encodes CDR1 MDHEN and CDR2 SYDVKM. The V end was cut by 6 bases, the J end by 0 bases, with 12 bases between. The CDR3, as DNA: TGTGCCAGCAGCATAGGGGCCAGCTCCTACAATGAGCAGTTCTTC. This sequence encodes CASSIGASSYNEQFF.

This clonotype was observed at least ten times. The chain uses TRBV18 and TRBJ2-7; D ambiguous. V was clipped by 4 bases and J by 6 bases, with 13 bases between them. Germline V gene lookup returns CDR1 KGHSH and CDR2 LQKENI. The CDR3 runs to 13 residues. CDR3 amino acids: CASSREFGPEQYF. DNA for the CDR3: TGTGCCAGCTCACGCGAGTTCGGGCCCGAGCAGTACTTC.

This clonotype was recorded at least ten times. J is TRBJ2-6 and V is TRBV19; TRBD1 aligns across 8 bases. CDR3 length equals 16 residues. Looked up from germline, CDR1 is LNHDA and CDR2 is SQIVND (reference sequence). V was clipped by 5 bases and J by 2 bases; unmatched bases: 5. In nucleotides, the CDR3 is TGTGCCAGTAGTGACAGGGGTGGCGCTGGGGCCAACGTCCTGACTTTC. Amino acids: CASSDRGGAGANVLTF.

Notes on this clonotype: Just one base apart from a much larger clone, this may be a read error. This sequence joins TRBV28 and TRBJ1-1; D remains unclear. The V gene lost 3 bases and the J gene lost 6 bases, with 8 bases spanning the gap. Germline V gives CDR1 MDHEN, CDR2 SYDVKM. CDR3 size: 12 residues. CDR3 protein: CASSFAASEAFF. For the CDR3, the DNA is TGTGCCAGCAGTTTCGCGGCCTCTGAAGCTTTCTTT.

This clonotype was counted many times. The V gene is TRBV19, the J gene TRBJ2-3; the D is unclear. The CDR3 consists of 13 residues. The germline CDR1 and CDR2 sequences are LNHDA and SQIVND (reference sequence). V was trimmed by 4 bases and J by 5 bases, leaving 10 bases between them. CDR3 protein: CASSNQPGDTQYF. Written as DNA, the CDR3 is TGTGCCAGTAGTAACCAGCCCGGAGATACGCAGTATTTT.

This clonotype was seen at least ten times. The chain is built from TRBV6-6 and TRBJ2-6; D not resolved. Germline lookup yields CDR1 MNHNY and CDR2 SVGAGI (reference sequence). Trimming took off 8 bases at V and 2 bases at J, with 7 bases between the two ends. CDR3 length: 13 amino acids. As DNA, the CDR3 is TGTGCCAGCGGGCTACCTGGGGCCAACGTCCTGACTTTC. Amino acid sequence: CASGLPGANVLTF.

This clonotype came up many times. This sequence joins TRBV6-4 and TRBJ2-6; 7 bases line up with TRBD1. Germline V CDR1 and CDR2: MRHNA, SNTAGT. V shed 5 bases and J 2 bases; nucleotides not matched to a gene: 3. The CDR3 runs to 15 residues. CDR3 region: CASSRTGAGANVLTF. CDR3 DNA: TGTGCCAGCAGTAGAACAGGGGCTGGGGCCAACGTCCTGACTTTC.

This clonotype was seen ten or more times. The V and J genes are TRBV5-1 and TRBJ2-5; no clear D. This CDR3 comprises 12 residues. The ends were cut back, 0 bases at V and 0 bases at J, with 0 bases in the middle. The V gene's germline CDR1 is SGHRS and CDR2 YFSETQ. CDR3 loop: CASSLDQETQYF. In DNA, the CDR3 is TGCGCCAGCAGCTTGGACCAAGAGACCCAGTACTTC.

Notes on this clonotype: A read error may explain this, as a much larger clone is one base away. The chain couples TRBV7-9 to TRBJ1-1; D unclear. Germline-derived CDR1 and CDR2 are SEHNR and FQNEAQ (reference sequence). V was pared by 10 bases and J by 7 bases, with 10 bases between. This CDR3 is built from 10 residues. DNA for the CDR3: TGTGCCACCGACGCGGGTGAAGCTTTCTTT. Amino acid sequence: CATDAGEAFF.

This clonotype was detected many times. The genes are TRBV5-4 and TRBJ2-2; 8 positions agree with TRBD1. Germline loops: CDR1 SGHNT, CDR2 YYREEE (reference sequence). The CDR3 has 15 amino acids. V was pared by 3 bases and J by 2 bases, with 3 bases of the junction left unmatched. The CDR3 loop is CASSSGQDNTGELFF. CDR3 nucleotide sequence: TGTGCCAGCAGCTCGGGACAGGACAACACCGGGGAGCTGTTTTTT.

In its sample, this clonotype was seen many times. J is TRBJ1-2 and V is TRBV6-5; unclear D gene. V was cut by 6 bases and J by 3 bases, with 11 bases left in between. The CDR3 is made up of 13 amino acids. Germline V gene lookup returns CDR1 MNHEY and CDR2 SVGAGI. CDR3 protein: CASSFRTDYGYTF. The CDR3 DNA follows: TGTGCCAGCAGCTTCAGGACGGACTATGGCTACACCTTC.

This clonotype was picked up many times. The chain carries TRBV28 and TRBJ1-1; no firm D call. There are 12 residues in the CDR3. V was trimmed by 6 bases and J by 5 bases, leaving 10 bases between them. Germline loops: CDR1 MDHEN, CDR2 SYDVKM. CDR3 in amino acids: CASSILTTEAFF. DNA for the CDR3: TGTGCCAGCAGCATTCTGACGACTGAAGCTTTCTTT.

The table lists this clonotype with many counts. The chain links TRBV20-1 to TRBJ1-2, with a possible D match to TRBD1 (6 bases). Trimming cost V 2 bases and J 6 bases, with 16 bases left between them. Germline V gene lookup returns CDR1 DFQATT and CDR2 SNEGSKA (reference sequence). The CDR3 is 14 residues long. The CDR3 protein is CSARLRQGMNGYTF. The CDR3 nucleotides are TGCAGTGCTAGACTCCGGCAGGGGATGAATGGCTACACCTTC.

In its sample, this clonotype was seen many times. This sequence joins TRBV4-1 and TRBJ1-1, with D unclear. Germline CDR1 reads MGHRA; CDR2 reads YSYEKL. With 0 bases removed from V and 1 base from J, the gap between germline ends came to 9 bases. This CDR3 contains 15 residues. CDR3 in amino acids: CASSQDSTANTEAFF. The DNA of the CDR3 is TGCGCCAGCAGCCAAGATAGCACGGCGAACACTGAAGCTTTCTTT.

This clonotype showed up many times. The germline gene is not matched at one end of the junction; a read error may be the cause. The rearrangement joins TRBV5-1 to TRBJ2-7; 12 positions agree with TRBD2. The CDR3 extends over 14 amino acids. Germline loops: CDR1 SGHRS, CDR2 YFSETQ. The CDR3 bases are TGCGCCAGCAGCCTCCTAGCGGGGGGGCCGTCCTGGGACTTC. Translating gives CASSLLAGGPSWDF.

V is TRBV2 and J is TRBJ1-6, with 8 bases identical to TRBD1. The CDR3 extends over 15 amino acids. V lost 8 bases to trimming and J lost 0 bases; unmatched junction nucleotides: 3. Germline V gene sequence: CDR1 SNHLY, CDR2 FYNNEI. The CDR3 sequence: CASSTGGSYNSPLHF. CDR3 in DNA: TGTGCCAGCTCAACAGGGGGCTCCTATAATTCACCCCTCCACTTT.

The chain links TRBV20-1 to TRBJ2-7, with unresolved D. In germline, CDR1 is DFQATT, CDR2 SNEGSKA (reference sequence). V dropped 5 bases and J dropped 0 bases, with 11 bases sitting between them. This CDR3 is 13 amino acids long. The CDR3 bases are TGCAGTGCTCCGATCCCCCTCTCCTACGAGCAGTACTTC. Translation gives CSAPIPLSYEQYF.

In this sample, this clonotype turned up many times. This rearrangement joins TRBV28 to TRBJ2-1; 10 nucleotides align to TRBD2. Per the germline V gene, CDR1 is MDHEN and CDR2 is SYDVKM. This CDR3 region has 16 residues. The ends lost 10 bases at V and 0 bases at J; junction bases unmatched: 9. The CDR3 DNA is TGTGCCACCCTACGACTAGCGGGCTTCTCCTACAATGAGCAGTTCTTC. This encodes CATLRLAGFSYNEQFF. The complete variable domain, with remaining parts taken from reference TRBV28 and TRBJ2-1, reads DVKVTQSSRYLVKRTGEKVFLECVQDMDHENMFWYRQDPGLGLRLIYFSYDVKMKEKGDIPEGYSVSREKKERFSLILESASTNQTSMYLCATLRLAGFSYNEQFFGPGTRLTVL.

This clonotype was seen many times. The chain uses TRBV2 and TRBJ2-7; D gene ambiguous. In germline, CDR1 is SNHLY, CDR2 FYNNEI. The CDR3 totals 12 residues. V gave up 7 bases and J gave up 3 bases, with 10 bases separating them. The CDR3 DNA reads TGTGCCAGCAAAAGCGAAAGCTACGAGCAGTACTTC. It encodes CASKSESYEQYF.

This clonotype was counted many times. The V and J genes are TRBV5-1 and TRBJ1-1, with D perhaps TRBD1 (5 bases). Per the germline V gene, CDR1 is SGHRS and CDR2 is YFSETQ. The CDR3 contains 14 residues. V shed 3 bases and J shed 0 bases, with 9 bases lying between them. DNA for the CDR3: TGCGCCAGCAGCTGGGTGACAGTGAACACTGAAGCTTTCTTT. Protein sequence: CASSWVTVNTEAFF.

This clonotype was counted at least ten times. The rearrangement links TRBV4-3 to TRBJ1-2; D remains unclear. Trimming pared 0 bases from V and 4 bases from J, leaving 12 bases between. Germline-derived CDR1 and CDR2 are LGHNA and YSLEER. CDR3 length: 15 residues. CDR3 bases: TGCGCCAGCAGCCAAGAGCCGGGTCCCGGCTATGGCTACACCTTC. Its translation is CASSQEPGPGYGYTF.

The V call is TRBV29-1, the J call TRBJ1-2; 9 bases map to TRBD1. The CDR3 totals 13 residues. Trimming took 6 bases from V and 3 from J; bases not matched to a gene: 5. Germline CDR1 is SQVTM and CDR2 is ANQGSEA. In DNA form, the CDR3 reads TGCAGCGTCGCCGGGACAGGGCACTATGGCTACACCTTC. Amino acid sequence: CSVAGTGHYGYTF.

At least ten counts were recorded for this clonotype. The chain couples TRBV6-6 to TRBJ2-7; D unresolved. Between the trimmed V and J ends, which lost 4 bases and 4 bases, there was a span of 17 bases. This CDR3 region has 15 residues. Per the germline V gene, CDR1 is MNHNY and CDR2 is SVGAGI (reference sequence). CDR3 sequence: CASSSPDKLKYEQYF. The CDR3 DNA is TGTGCCAGCAGTTCCCCTGACAAATTAAAATACGAGCAGTACTTC.

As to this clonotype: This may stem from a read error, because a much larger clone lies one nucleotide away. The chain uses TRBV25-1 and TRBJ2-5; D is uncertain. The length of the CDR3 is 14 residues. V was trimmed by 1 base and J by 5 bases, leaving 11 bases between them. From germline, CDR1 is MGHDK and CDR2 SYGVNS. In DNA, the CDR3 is TGTGCCAGCAGTGAATCGATAGGCCGGGAGACCCAGTACTTC. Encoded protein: CASSESIGRETQYF.

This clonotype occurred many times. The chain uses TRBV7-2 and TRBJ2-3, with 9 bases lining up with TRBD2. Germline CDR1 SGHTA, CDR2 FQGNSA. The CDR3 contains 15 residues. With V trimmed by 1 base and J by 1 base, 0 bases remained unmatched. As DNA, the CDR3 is TGTGCCAGCAGCTTAGTAGCGGGAGGCACAGATACGCAGTATTTT. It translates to CASSLVAGGTDTQYF.

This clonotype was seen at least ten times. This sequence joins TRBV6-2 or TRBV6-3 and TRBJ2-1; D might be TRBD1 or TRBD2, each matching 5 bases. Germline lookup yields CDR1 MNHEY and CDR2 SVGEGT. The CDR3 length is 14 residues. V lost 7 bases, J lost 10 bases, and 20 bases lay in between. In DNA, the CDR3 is TGTGCCAGCACCCAGGGACCGAACCGGCTGGAGCAGTTCTTC. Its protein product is CASTQGPNRLEQFF.

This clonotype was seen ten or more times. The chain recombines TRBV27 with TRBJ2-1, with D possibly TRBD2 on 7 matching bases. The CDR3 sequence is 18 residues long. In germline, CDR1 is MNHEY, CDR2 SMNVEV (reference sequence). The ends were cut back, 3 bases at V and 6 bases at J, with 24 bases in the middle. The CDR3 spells CASSFKGGGTLGGNEQFF. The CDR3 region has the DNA TGTGCCAGCAGTTTTAAGGGGGGGGGAACTCTCGGCGGCAATGAGCAGTTCTTC.